This T cell receptor (beta chain) was sequenced in a study of T cell clonotyping in hematopoietic cell transplantation. Between the trimmed V and J ends, which lost 5 bases and 12 bases, there was a span of 14 bases. This CDR3 is built from 12 residues. Looked up from germline, CDR1 is GTSNPN and CDR2 is SVGIG (reference sequence). Here immunoSEQ multiplex PCR was the method, and the copy in TCRdb shows in-frame clones only, minus some. The repertoire holds roughly 4,800 clones, with roughly 20% as singletons. In regard to this clone: Antigen: not known.

Study conclusions and caveats: Pathologically expanded recipient clonotypes increased progressively from day 30 to day 180 as diversity fell.

The chain recombines TRBV30 with TRBJ1-6; D is unresolved. This receptor was identified in a young adult male patient who had an allogeneic stem cell transplant, so the T cells may come from the graft donor. Some clones in this sample may be carry-over from other donors' samples. The specimen comprised PBMCs, sampled 180 days after allogeneic stem cell transplant. CDR3 protein: CAWRREVGPLHF. CDR3 sequence (DNA): TGTGCCTGGCGTCGGGAGGTTGGACCCCTCCACTTT.